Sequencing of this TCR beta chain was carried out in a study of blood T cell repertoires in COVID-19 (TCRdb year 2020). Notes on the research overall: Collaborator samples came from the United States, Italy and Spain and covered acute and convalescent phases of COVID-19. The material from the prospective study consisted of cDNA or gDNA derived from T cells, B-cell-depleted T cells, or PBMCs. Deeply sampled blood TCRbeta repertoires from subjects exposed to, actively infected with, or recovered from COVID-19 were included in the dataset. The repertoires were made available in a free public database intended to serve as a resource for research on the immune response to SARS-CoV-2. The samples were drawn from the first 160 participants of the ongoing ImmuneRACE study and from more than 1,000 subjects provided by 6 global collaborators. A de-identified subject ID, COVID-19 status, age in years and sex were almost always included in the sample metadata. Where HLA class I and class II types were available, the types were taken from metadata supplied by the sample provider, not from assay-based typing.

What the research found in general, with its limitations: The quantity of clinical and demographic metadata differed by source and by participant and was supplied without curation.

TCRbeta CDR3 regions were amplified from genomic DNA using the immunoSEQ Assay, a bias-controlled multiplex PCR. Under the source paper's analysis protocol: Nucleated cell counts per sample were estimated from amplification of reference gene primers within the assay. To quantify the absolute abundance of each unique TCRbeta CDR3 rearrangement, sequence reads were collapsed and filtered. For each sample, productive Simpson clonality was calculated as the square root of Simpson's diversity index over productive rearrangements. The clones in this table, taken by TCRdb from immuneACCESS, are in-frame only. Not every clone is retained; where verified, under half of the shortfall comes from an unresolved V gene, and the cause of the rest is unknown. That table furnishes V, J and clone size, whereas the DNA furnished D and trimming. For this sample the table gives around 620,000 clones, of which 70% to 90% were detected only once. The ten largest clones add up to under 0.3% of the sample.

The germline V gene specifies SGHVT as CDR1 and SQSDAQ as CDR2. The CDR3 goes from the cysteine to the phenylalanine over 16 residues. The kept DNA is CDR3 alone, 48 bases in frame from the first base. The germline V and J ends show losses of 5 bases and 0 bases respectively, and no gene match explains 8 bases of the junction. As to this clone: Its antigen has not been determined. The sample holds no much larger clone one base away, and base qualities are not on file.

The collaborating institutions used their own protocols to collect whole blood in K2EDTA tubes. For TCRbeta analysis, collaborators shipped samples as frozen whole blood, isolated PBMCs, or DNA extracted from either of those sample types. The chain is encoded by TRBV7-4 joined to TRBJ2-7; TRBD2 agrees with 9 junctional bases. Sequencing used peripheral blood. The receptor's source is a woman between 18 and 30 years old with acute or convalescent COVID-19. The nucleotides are TGTGCCAGCAGCATTCTAGCGGGGAGGAACTCCTACGAGCAGTACTTC. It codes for CASSILAGRNSYEQYF. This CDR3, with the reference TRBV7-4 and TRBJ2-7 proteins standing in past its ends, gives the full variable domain GAGVSQSPRYKVAKRGRDVALRCDSISGHVTLYWYRQTLGQGSEVLTYSQSDAQRDKSGRPSGRFSAERPERSVSTLKIQRTEQGDSAVYLCASSILAGRNSYEQYFGPGTRLTVT.